The 9 T cell receptor beta chains listed next were all sequenced from one sample in a study of T-cell reconstitution after alpha-beta-depleted transplantation in children. The TCRbeta library incorporated unique molecular identifiers. In TCRdb, the PCR reads were re-called with MiXCR into one record per CDR3 protein. The sample lists hundreds of thousands of distinct CDR3 sequences, 8% to 11% occurring once. The sequences come from PBMCs from the stem cell graft donor, collected from the stem cell graft. The receptors were sampled from a human donor who donated a stem cell graft to a child with acute myeloid leukemia.

This clonotype has a handful of counts. The chain has TRBV27 and TRBJ2-7, with a tentative D call TRBD2 (5 bases). Germline CDR1 and CDR2: MNHEY and SMNVEV (reference sequence). Trimming took off 2 bases at V and 1 base at J, with 9 bases between the two ends. This CDR3 comprises 14 residues. The CDR3 coding sequence is TGTGCCAGCAGTTTACTGAGAGGGTCCTACGAGCAGTACTTC. This encodes CASSLLRGSYEQYF.

This sequence joins TRBV9 and TRBJ2-5; the match to TRBD2 covers 13 bases. Germline lookup yields CDR1 SGDLS and CDR2 YYNGEE. This CDR3 spans 15 amino acids. V lost 4 bases and J lost 3; bases outside the gene matches: 3. The CDR3 DNA is TGTGCCAGCAGCTTAGGGACTAGCGGGGAAGAGACCCAGTACTTC. Residues: CASSLGTSGEETQYF.

This clonotype was found a few times. CDR3 sequence (DNA): TGTGCCAGCAGTTACCCCGGGACTAGGATGTTCTTC. This sequence encodes CASSYPGTRMFF. This chain connects TRBV6-6 to TRBJ2-1; 8 bases agree with TRBD2. Per the germline V gene, CDR1 is MNHNY and CDR2 is SVGAGI (reference sequence). The CDR3 has 12 residues. V shed 2 bases, J shed 15 bases, and the junction held 6 bases outside the gene matches.

This clonotype was found many times. This chain links TRBV2 with TRBJ2-5; 11 nucleotides agree with TRBD1. Looked up from germline, CDR1 is SNHLY and CDR2 is FYNNEI. Germline trimming cut 8 bases from V and 3 bases from J; bases unmatched to any gene: 8. This CDR3 is 15 amino acids long. The CDR3 sequence: CASPLDRGLKETQYF. CDR3 in DNA: TGTGCCAGCCCATTGGACAGGGGGCTTAAAGAGACCCAGTACTTC.

This clonotype was counted only a few times. The rearrangement joins TRBV24-1 to TRBJ2-5; no clear D gene. Germline CDR1 KGHDR, CDR2 SFDVKD. This CDR3 has 12 amino acids. V lost 3 bases and J lost 5, with 6 bases in between. This CDR3 is CATSDPQETQYF. CDR3 DNA sequence: TGTGCCACCAGTGATCCCCAGGAGACCCAGTACTTC.

This clonotype was seen more than once but under ten times. V and J are TRBV6-1 and TRBJ1-2, with 10 bases matching TRBD1. CDR1 and CDR2 from the germline V gene are MNHNS and SASEGT. The CDR3 sequence is 16 residues long. V was pared by 6 bases and J by 2 bases, with 9 bases of the junction left unmatched. The CDR3 region is CASSAVQGQGNYGYTF. CDR3 DNA: TGTGCCAGCAGCGCGGTACAGGGACAGGGGAACTATGGCTACACCTTC.

The chain joins TRBV3-1 to TRBJ2-5; no clear D. Germline V gene sequence: CDR1 LGHDT, CDR2 YNNKEL (reference sequence). This CDR3 comprises 18 residues. V gave up 1 base and J gave up 2 bases, with 20 bases separating them. The CDR3 sequence is CASSQAPRPSGRQETQYF. The CDR3 DNA reads as TGTGCCAGCAGCCAAGCCCCCCGACCTAGTGGAAGACAAGAGACCCAGTACTTC.

The sample holds a few counts of this clonotype. The junction shows a germline mismatch at one end, possibly a read error. The rearrangement joins TRBV20-1 to TRBJ2-3; 11 bases are shared with TRBD2. The CDR3 spans 18 residues. CDR1 and CDR2 (germline): DFQATT, SNEGSKA (reference sequence). CDR3 in DNA: TGCAGTGCTAGAGGCCTAATCAGGGGACTAGCGGTCACAAATACGCAGTATTTT. It encodes CSARGLIRGLAVTNTQYF.

The V call is TRBV9, the J call TRBJ2-5; 8 positions match TRBD1. Looked up from germline, CDR1 is SGDLS and CDR2 is YYNGEE. This CDR3 is 16 amino acids long. J was trimmed by 2 bases and V by 0 bases; bases with no gene match: 6. The CDR3 DNA reads as TGTGCCAGCAGCGTAGGACAGGGGTCCACTCAAGAGACCCAGTACTTC. Protein: CASSVGQGSTQETQYF.